The 21 T cell receptor beta chains reported below all come from one sample, sequenced in a study of blood T cell repertoires in COVID-19 (dated by TCRdb to the early 2020s). Libraries were prepared through the immunoSEQ multiplex PCR assay. TCRdb carries this immuneACCESS record with in-frame sequences only. Its versions omit some clonotypes, under half of them owing to an unresolved V gene in the studies checked, with the rest unexplained. Here the sample has 200,000 to 300,000 clones; about four fifths occur a single time. The ten biggest clones cover less than 2% of the sample. The sequencing sample was made of peripheral blood. The receptors come from a middle-aged woman who had recovered from COVID-19.

In its sample, this clone was seen once. The chain couples TRBV27 to TRBJ2-1; D gene ambiguous. The CDR3 is made up of 13 amino acids. The V gene's germline CDR1 is MNHEY and CDR2 SMNVEV (reference sequence). V lost 5 bases and J 6 bases, leaving 11 bases between the germline ends. The CDR3 bases are TGTGCCAGCAGTCTCGCCGCGGCCAATGAGCAGTTCTTC. Protein product: CASSLAAANEQFF.

The rearrangement joins TRBV5-5 to TRBJ1-5; D gene uncertain. The germline V and J ends were trimmed by 1 base and 0 bases, with 5 bases remaining between them. The germline CDR1 and CDR2 sequences are SGHKS and YYEKEE (reference sequence). The CDR3 is 14 amino acids. CDR3 in DNA: TGTGCCAGCAGCTTGACATATAGCAATCAGCCCCAGCATTTT. Translated: CASSLTYSNQPQHF.

The chain links TRBV9 to TRBJ1-2, with D perhaps TRBD1 (5 bases). This CDR3 is built from 13 residues. The germline V gene has CDR1 SGDLS and CDR2 YYNGEE. V was pared by 1 base and J by 2 bases, with 6 bases between. CDR3 region: CASSVQGNYGYTF. CDR3 nucleotide sequence: TGTGCCAGCAGCGTACAGGGCAACTATGGCTACACCTTC.

The gene calls are TRBV11-3 and TRBJ1-6; perhaps TRBD1 as D (5 bases). There are 14 residues in the CDR3. Trimming cost V 2 bases and J 14 bases, with 16 bases left between them. The V gene's germline CDR1 is SGHNT and CDR2 YENEEA. CDR3 amino acids: CASSLMRDLATLHF. CDR3 in DNA: TGTGCCAGCAGCTTAATGCGGGACTTGGCAACCCTCCACTTT. The full variable domain, completed using reference TRBV11-3 and TRBJ1-6, is EAGVVQSPRYKIIEKKQPVAFWCNPISGHNTLYWYLQNLGQGPELLIRYENEEAVDDSQLPKDRFSAERLKGVDSTLKIQPAELGDSAVYLCASSLMRDLATLHFGNGTRLTVT.

CDR3 sequence: CASSLRDRRAYEQYF. CDR3 nucleotide sequence: TGTGCCAGCAGCTTGAGAGACAGGCGAGCCTACGAGCAGTACTTC. The chain joins TRBV5-6 to TRBJ2-7; tentative D call: TRBD1 (6 bases). V shed 1 base and J shed 2 bases, with 13 bases lying between them. The CDR3 length is 15 residues. Germline lookup yields CDR1 SGHDT and CDR2 YYEEEE.

The rearrangement links TRBV6-2 or TRBV6-3 to TRBJ1-1; D possibly corresponds to TRBD1 (6 bases). Trimming took off 6 bases at V and 8 bases at J, with 19 bases between the two ends. The length of the CDR3 is 14 residues. Germline lookup yields CDR1 MNHEY and CDR2 SVGEGT. DNA of the CDR3: TGTGCCAGCAGACCTTTCGACAGGTACAAAGAAGCTTTCTTT. Encoded protein: CASRPFDRYKEAFF.

This clone was observed a single time. One end of the junction varies from germline; a read error may be responsible. The chain links TRBV19 to TRBJ2-2, with 11 bases that match TRBD2. Germline V gives CDR1 LNHDA, CDR2 SQIVND (reference sequence). The CDR3 consists of 16 residues. The CDR3 is CASSSSGGSNIGELFF. The CDR3 DNA follows: TGTGCCAGTAGTTCTAGCGGGGGGTCGAACATCGGGGAGCTGTTTTTT.

The chain joins TRBV6-4 to TRBJ1-2; a possible D gene is TRBD1 (5 bases). The length of the CDR3 is 15 residues. Trimming left V 5 bases short and J 0 bases short, with 13 bases between. From germline, CDR1 is MRHNA and CDR2 SNTAGT. The CDR3 is CASSKDRGPNYGYTF. CDR3 sequence (DNA): TGTGCCAGCAGTAAAGACAGAGGCCCTAACTATGGCTACACCTTC.

The V call is TRBV27, the J call TRBJ2-5; D is perhaps TRBD2 (7 bases). Germline V lookup: CDR1 MNHEY, CDR2 SMNVEV (reference sequence). V was pared by 1 base and J by 1 base, with 13 bases between. This CDR3 has 16 residues. In nucleotides, the CDR3 is TGTGCCAGCAGTTTATGGGGAGGGGGGGCCCAAGAGACCCAGTACTTC. This encodes CASSLWGGGAQETQYF.

This chain connects TRBV20-1 to TRBJ2-7, with unresolved D. Germline V gene lookup returns CDR1 DFQATT and CDR2 SNEGSKA (reference sequence). Trimming pared 7 bases from V and 4 bases from J, leaving 11 bases between. The CDR3 contains 11 residues. CDR3 bases: TGCAGTGTAAAGCCAAATTACGAGCAGTACTTC. It specifies CSVKPNYEQYF.

This chain joins TRBV28 and TRBJ2-5; 7 bases map to TRBD2. Germline CDR1 reads MDHEN; CDR2 reads SYDVKM. The CDR3 length is 16 residues. V gave up 4 bases and J gave up 5 bases; unmatched junction bases: 13. In DNA, the CDR3 is TGTGCCAGCAGTTCCCCGGGACTAACTCGTCGGGAGACCCAGTACTTC. Its protein is CASSSPGLTRRETQYF.

This clone has more than one count but fewer than ten. The rearrangement joins TRBV5-1 to TRBJ1-1; TRBD1 matches at 8 bases. CDR3 length: 14 residues. CDR1 is SGHRS, CDR2 YFSETQ, per germline. V trimming: 3 bases; J trimming: 1 base; junction bases outside the gene matches: 2. The DNA for the CDR3 is TGCGCCAGCAGCTGGGGGACAGGGAACACTGAAGCTTTCTTT. Protein: CASSWGTGNTEAFF. Looking up the rest from reference TRBV5-1 and TRBJ1-1 gives the full variable domain: KAGVTQTPRYLIKTRGQQVTLSCSPISGHRSVSWYQQTPGQGLQFLFEYFSETQRNKGNFPGRFSGRQFSNSRSEMNVSTLELGDSALYLCASSWGTGNTEAFFGQGTRLTVV.

The chain employs TRBV12-3 or TRBV12-4 and TRBJ1-4; D remains unclear. Between the trimmed V and J ends, which lost 4 bases and 4 bases, there was a span of 7 bases. CDR3 length equals 13 residues. Written as DNA, the CDR3 is TGTGCCAGCAGTTGGGCCGGTAATGAAAAACTGTTTTTT. Amino acid sequence: CASSWAGNEKLFF.

The chain uses TRBV6-6 and TRBJ1-4; tentatively, D is TRBD1 (5 bases). Germline loops: CDR1 MNHNY, CDR2 SVGAGI (reference sequence). Trimming took off 6 bases at V and 5 bases at J, with 13 bases between the two ends. The length of the CDR3 is 14 residues. CDR3 in DNA: TGTGCCAGCAGCCGGGGGACCGAAAATGAAAAACTGTTTTTT. The encoded protein is CASSRGTENEKLFF.

V and J are TRBV6-5 and TRBJ2-2; no reliable D call. The CDR3 extends over 14 amino acids. Trimming pared 7 bases from V and 5 bases from J, leaving 14 bases between. The germline gives CDR1 MNHEY, CDR2 SVGAGI. In DNA, the CDR3 is TGTGCCAGCATGGCTCGCCAGGCGACCGGGGAGCTGTTTTTT. Amino acid sequence: CASMARQATGELFF.

This sequence joins TRBV6-5 and TRBJ1-1; D is undetermined. The germline V gene encodes CDR1 MNHEY and CDR2 SVGAGI. Trimming cost V 0 bases and J 8 bases, with 4 bases left between them. The CDR3 spans 11 residues. As DNA, the CDR3 is TGTGCCAGCAGTTACTCGAGCGAAGCTTTCTTT. The encoded protein is CASSYSSEAFF.

This clone was observed a handful of times. The chain is built from TRBV10-3 and TRBJ1-1; 7 bases are a match to TRBD1. Germline CDR1 reads ENHRY; CDR2 reads SYGVKD. The CDR3 is 13 residues long. J lost 0 bases, V lost 6 bases, and 1 base had no gene match. DNA of the CDR3: TGTGCCATCAGCGGGACAGTGAACACTGAAGCTTTCTTT. Protein: CAISGTVNTEAFF.

The rearrangement joins TRBV18 to TRBJ1-1, with D unclear. The V and J ends lost 2 bases and 12 bases respectively, with 16 bases between them. The germline V gene has CDR1 KGHSH and CDR2 LQKENI. The CDR3 loop spans 13 amino acids. The CDR3 region is CASSPSIYLRPFF. CDR3 bases: TGTGCCAGCTCACCAAGTATCTATTTGAGGCCTTTCTTT.

The gene calls are TRBV28 and TRBJ2-5, with 7 bases aligning to TRBD2. The J segment lost 6 bases and the V segment lost 6 bases, leaving 7 bases of the junction unmatched. Germline V gene data show CDR1 as MDHEN and CDR2 as SYDVKM. The CDR3 length is 13 residues. The CDR3 loop is CASRGGIKQTQYF. The CDR3 region has the DNA TGTGCCAGCAGGGGGGGGATTAAACAGACCCAGTACTTC.

The chain recombines TRBV30 with TRBJ1-1; a possible D gene is TRBD1 (5 bases). This CDR3 is built from 14 residues. Between the trimmed V and J ends, which lost 4 bases and 1 base, there was a span of 13 bases. In germline, CDR1 is GTSNPN, CDR2 SVGIG (reference sequence). The CDR3 bases are TGTGCCTGGAATTGGCGGGGCCCGAACACTGAAGCTTTCTTT. Its protein product is CAWNWRGPNTEAFF.

This clone was detected once. The DNA of the CDR3 is TGTGCCAGCAGCACGGACAGGTCTCAGCCCCAGCATTTT. It specifies CASSTDRSQPQHF. This sequence joins TRBV3-1 (or the pseudogene TRBV3-2) and TRBJ1-5; 7 nucleotides agree with TRBD1. The germline gives CDR1 LGHDT, CDR2 YNNKEL (reference sequence). Losses at the gene ends were 5 bases for V and 6 bases for J; bases not matched to a gene: 4. This CDR3 contains 13 residues.